The rows below give T cell receptor beta chains drawn from one sample of a study of blood T cell repertoires in COVID-19. Sequencing was performed with immunoSEQ multiplex PCR; in TCRdb, only in-frame clones are kept and a portion is missing. The sample contains 90,000 to 150,000 clones, 65% to 90% of which appear only once. Specimen: peripheral blood. These TCRs come from a human donor in a cohort sampled during active COVID-19. Both conserved end residues are part of each CDR3. Each record gives: D gene, CDR3 length, J gene, clone size, V gene, CDR3 DNA, CDR3 protein. D genes are given only for firm matches. Where a row states a size, it is once, few, many or the class of an expanded clone; other rows omit it.

TRBD2 13 TRBJ2-5 - TRBV10-3 TGTGCCATCAGCGGGGGGGAGGGAGAGACCCAGTACTTC CAISGGEGETQYF
- 14 TRBJ2-5 - TRBV18 TGTGCCAGCTCACCGCCGGGATTCCAAGAGACCCAGTACTTC CASSPPGFQETQYF
- 14 TRBJ1-2 - TRBV18 TGTGCCAGCTCACCCCGGGAAGGGTTCTATGGCTACACCTTC CASSPREGFYGYTF
TRBD1 14 TRBJ2-1 once TRBV5-1 TGCGCCAGCAGTTTACAGGGGGCTAGCGATGAGCAGTTCTTC CASSLQGASDEQFF
TRBD2 17 TRBJ2-3 - TRBV3-1/TRBV3-2 TGTGCCAGCAGCCATCCCCCCCTGAGCGGGGGGGGAGATACGCAGTATTTT CASSHPPLSGGGDTQYF
TRBD1 15 TRBJ2-3 - TRBV14 TGTGCCAGCAGCCAAAGGACAGGGGGGGGCGATACGCAGTATTTT CASSQRTGGGDTQYF
- 13 TRBJ2-5 few TRBV18 TGTGCCAGCTCACCGCCAGGGGAAGAGACCCAGTACTTC CASSPPGEETQYF
TRBD1 14 TRBJ2-1 - TRBV6-5 TGTGCAAGCACAGGGGCCCAAAAATACAATGAGCAGTTCTTC CASTGAQKYNEQFF
- 16 TRBJ2-6 - TRBV10-3 TGTGCCATCAGTGAGTCTTCGGCGGGGGGGGCCAACGTCCTGACTTTC CAISESSAGGANVLTF
TRBD1 18 TRBJ1-5 - TRBV19 TGTGCCAGTAGTATATCGGGACAGGGGGCTTCTCACAATCAGCCCCAGCATTTT CASSISGQGASHNQPQHF
- 15 TRBJ2-5 once TRBV5-1 TGCGCCAGCAGCCCTGTCGGGGGGCATCGAGAGACCCAGTACTTC CASSPVGGHRETQYF
TRBD2 15 TRBJ2-2 - TRBV2 TGTGCCAGCAGTGAAGCAACGGGGGGCACCGGGGAGCTGTTTTTT CASSEATGGTGELFF
- 13 TRBJ2-7 - TRBV12-3/TRBV12-4 TGTGCCAGCAGCCCCCGACAGAACTACGAGCAGTACTTC CASSPRQNYEQYF
- 12 TRBJ1-1 many TRBV28 TGTGCCAGCAGTTTTGTCTCCACTGAAGCTTTCTTT CASSFVSTEAFF